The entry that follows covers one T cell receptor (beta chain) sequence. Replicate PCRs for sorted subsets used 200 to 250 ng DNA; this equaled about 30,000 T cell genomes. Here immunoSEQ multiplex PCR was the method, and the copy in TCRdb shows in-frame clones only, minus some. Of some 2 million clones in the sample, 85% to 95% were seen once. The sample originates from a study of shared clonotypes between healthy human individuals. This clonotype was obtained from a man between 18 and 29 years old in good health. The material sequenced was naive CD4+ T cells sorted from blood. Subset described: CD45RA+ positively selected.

The DNA of the CDR3 is TGTGCCTGGGGGTACGCGGAAGGAAACACCATATATTTT. This codes for CAWGYAEGNTIYF. The chain carries TRBV30 and TRBJ1-3; D gene unclear. Germline CDR1 and CDR2: GTSNPN and SVGIG (reference sequence). V was clipped by 5 bases and J by 4 bases, with 12 bases between them. The CDR3 sequence is 13 residues long.